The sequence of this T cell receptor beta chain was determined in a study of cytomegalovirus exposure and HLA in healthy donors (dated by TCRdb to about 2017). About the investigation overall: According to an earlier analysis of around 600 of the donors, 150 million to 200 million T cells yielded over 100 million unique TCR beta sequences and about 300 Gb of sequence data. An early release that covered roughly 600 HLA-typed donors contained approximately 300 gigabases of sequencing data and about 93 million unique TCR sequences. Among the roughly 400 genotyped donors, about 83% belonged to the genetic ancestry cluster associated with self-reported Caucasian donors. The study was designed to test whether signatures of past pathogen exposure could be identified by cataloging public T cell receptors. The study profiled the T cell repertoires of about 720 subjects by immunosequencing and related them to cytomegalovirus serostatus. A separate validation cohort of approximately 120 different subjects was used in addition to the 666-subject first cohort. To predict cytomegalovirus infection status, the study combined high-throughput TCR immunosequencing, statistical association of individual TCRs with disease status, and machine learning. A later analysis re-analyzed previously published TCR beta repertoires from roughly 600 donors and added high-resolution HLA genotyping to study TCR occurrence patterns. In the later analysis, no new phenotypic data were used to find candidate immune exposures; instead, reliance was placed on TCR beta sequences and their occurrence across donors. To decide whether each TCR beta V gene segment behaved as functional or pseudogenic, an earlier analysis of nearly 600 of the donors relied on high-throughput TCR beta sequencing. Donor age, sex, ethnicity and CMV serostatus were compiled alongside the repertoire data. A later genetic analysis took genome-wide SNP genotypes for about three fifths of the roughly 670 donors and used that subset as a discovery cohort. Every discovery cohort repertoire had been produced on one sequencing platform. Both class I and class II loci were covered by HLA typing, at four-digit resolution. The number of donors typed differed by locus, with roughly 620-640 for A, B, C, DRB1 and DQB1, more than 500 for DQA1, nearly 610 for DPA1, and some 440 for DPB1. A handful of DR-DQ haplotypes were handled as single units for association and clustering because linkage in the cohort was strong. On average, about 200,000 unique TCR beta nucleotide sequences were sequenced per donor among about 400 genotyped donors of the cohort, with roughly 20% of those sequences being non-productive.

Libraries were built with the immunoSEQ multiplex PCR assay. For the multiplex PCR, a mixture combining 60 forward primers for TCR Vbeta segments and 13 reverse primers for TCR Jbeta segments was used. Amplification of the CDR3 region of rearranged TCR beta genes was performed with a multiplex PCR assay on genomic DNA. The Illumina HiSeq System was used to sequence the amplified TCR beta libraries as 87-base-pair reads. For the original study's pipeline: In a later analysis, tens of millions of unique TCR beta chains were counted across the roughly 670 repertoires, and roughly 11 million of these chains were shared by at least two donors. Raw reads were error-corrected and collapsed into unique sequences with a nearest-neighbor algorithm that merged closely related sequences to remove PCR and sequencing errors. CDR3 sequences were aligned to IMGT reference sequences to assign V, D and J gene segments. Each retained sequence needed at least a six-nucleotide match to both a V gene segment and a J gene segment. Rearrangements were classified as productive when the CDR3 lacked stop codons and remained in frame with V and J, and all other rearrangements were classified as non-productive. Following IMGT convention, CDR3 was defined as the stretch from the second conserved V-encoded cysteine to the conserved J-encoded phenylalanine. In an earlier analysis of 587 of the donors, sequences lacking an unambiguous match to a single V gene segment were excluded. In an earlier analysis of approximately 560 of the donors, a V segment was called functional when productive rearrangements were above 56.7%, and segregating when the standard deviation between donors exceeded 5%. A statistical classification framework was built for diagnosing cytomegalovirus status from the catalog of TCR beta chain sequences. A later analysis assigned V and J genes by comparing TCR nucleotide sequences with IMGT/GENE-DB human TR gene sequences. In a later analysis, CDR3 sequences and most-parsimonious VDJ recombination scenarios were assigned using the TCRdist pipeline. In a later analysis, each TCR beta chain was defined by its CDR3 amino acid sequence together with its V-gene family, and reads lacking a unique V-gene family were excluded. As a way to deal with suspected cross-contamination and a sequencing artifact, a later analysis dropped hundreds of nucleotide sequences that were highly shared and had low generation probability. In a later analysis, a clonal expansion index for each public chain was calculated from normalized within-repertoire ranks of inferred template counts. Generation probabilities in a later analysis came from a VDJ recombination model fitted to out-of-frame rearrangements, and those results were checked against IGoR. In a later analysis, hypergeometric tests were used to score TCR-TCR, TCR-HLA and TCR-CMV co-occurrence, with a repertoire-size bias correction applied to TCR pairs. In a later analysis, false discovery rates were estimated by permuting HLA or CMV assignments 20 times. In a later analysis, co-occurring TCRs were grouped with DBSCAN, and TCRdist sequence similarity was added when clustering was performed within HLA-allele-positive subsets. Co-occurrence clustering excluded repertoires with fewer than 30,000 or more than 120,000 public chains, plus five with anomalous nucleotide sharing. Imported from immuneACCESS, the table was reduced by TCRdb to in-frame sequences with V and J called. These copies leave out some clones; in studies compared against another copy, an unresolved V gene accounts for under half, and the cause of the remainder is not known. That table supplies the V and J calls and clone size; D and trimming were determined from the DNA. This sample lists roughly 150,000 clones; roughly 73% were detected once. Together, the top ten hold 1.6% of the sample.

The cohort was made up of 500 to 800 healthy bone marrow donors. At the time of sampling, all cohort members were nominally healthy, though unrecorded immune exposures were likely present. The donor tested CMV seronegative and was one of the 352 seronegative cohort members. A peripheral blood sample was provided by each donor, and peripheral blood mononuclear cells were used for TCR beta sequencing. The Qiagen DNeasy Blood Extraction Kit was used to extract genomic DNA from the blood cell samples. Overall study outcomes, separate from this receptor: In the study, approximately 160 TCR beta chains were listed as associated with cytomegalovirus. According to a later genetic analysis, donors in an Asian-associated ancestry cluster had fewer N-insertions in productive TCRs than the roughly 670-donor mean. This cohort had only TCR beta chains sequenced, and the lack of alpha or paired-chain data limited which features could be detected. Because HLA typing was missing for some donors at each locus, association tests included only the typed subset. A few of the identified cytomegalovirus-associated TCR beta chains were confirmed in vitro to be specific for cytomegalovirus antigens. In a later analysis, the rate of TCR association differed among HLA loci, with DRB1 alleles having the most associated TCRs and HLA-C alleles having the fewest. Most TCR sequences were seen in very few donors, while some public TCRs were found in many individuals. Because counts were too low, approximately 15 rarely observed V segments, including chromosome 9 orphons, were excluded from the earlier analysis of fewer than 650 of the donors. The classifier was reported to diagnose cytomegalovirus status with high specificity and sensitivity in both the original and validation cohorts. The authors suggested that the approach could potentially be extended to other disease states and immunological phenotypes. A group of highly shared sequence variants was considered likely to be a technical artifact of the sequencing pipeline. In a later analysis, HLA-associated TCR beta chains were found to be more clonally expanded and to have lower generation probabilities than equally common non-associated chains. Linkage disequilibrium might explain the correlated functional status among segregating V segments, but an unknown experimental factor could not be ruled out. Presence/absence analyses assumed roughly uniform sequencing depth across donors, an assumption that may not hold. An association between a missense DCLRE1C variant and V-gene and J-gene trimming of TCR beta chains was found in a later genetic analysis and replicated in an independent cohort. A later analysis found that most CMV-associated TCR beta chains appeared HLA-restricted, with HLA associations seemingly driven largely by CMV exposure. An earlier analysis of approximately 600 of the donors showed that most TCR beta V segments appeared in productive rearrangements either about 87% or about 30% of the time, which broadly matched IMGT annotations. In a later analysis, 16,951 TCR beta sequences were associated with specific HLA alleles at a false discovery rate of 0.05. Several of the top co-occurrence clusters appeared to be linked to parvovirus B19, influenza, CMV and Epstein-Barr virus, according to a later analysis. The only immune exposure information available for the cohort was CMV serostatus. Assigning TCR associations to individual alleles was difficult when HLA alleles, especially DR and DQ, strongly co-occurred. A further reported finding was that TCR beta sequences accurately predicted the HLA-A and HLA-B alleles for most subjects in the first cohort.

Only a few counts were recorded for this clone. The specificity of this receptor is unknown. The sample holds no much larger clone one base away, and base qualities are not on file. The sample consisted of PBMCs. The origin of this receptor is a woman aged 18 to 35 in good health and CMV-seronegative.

The nucleotides are TGTGCCAGCAGCCCGCGGGGCGGGGGCTGTGAGCAGTTCTTC. It encodes CASSPRGGGCEQFF. The chain joins TRBV7-2 to TRBJ2-1; possibly the D gene is TRBD2, per 7 matching bases. From the cysteine up to the phenylalanine, the CDR3 has a length of 14 residues. Only the CDR3 part of the read is kept: 42 bases, read in frame from the first base. CDR1 is given as SGHTA and CDR2 as FQGNSA, both from the germline V gene. V loses 5 bases of germline sequence and J loses 9 bases, and the interval between the two ends is 17 bases.